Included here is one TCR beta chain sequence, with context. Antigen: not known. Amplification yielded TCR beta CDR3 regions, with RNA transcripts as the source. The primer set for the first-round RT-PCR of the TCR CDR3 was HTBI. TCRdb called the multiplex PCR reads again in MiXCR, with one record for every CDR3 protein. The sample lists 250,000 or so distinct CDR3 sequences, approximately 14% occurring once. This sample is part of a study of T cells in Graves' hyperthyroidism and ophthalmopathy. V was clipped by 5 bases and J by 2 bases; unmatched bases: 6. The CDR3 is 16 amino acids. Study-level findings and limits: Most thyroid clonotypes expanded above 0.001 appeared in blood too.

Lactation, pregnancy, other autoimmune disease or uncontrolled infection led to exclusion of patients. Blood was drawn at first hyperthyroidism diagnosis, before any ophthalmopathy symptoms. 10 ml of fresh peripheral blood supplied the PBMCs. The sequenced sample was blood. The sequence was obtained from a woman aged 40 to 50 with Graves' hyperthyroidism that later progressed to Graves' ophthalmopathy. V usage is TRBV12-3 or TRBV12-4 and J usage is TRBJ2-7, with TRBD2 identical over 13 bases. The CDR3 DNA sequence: TGTGCCAGCAGTCGCGGGACTAGCGGGAACACCTACGAGCAGTACTTC. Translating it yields CASSRGTSGNTYEQYF.